The 12 T cell receptor beta chains below all came from one sample that was sequenced in a study of OX40 agonist ivuxolimab in advanced cancers. Only in-frame clones appear in the TCRdb table, and some are missing; sequencing was by immunoSEQ multiplex PCR. The sample lists 68,000 or so clones, 85% to 95% occurring once. The specimen comprised CD4+ or CD8+ T cells sorted from blood, sampled in a trial of the OX40 agonist ivuxolimab. These TCRs come from an adult with an advanced solid tumor such as melanoma, head and neck, liver or kidney cancer.

The rearrangement links TRBV6-1 to TRBJ2-2; perhaps TRBD1 as D (5 bases). The CDR3 runs 14 residues. With 7 bases removed from V and 1 base from J, the gap between germline ends came to 10 bases. Germline CDR1 reads MNHNS; CDR2 reads SASEGT. Here the CDR3 reads CASTSGWNTGELFF. As DNA, the CDR3 is TGTGCCAGCACGTCAGGGTGGAACACCGGGGAGCTGTTTTTT.

V and J are TRBV6-1 and TRBJ1-2; TRBD1 aligns across 9 bases. Germline V gene lookup returns CDR1 MNHNS and CDR2 SASEGT. V lost 3 bases, J lost 1 base, and 6 bases stayed unmatched. CDR3 length equals 16 residues. CDR3 sequence reads: CASSESLDRGNYGYTF. CDR3 coding DNA: TGTGCCAGCAGTGAGAGTTTGGACAGGGGTAACTATGGCTACACCTTC.

The rearrangement joins TRBV7-9 to TRBJ2-1, with D unclear. Germline assignment: CDR1 SEHNR and CDR2 FQNEAQ (reference sequence). This CDR3 has 13 amino acids. V lost 5 bases, J lost 5 bases, and 10 bases lay in between. The CDR3 reads CASSPDADNEQFF. The CDR3 coding sequence is TGTGCCAGCAGCCCCGACGCGGACAATGAGCAGTTCTTC.

The V gene is TRBV11-3, the J gene TRBJ1-4; D is unclear. The CDR3 covers 16 residues. The V gene's germline CDR1 is SGHNT and CDR2 YENEEA. Trimming shortened V by 1 base and J by 8 bases, and 17 bases separated the two germline ends. The CDR3 coding sequence is TGTGCCAGCAGCTTAGGTCTCCGGGAACAGAGAGAAAAACTGTTTTTT. Translated: CASSLGLREQREKLFF.

This chain uses TRBV5-1 with TRBJ1-6; D unclear. The CDR3 is 16 residues long. Between the trimmed V and J ends, which lost 4 bases and 1 base, there was a span of 12 bases. CDR1 is SGHRS and CDR2 is YFSETQ in the germline V gene. In nucleotides, the CDR3 is TGCGCCAGCAGCGACCGAGTGGGGTCCTATAATTCACCCCTCCACTTT. Translating it yields CASSDRVGSYNSPLHF.

This clone was seen once. V usage is TRBV21-1 and J usage is TRBJ2-7; the listed D gene, TRBD1, was not tested against the DNA. TRBV21-1 is a recognized pseudogene. The CDR3 is made up of 13 amino acids. CDR3 region: CASRGDTHYEQYF. Here the CDR3 DNA reads TGTGCCAGCAGAGGGGACACCCACTACGAGCAGTACTTC.

The chain employs TRBV5-1 and TRBJ2-4; TRBD2 matches 8 bases. CDR1 and CDR2 (germline): SGHRS, YFSETQ. Losses at the gene ends were 4 bases for V and 9 bases for J; bases not matched to a gene: 12. CDR3 size: 15 residues. CDR3 protein: CASSPDSTSVFIQYF. The CDR3 bases are TGCGCCAGCAGCCCCGATTCGACTAGCGTATTCATTCAGTACTTC.

This clone was counted a single time. The V and J genes are TRBV5-1 and TRBJ1-2; TRBD1 matches at 8 bases. J gave up 7 bases and V 0 bases, and 11 bases lay outside the gene matches. Looked up from germline, CDR1 is SGHRS and CDR2 is YFSETQ. The CDR3 length is 16 residues. CDR3 residues: CASSLGRSAGGSGYTF. CDR3 in DNA: TGCGCCAGCAGCTTGGGGAGGAGTGCAGGGGGCTCTGGCTACACCTTC.

This chain links TRBV2 with TRBJ1-3, with unresolved D. V was pared by 7 bases and J by 4 bases, with 17 bases between. The CDR3 is made up of 15 amino acids. The V gene's germline CDR1 is SNHLY and CDR2 FYNNEI. The DNA for the CDR3 is TGTGCCAGCAATCCTAGGACCGAGTTAGGAAACACCATATATTTT. This translates into CASNPRTELGNTIYF.

The CDR3 sequence is CASSLRLAGYNEQFF. The CDR3 DNA sequence: TGTGCCAGTAGTCTGAGACTAGCGGGGTACAATGAGCAGTTCTTC. The chain joins TRBV19 to TRBJ2-1; 11 bases are a match to TRBD2. With 5 bases clipped from V and 4 bases from J, the junction kept 4 bases outside the gene matches. The germline CDR1 and CDR2 sequences are LNHDA and SQIVND (reference sequence). The CDR3 totals 15 residues.

The chain combines TRBV2 with TRBJ2-7, with a tentative D call TRBD1 (6 bases). Germline V lookup: CDR1 SNHLY, CDR2 FYNNEI. The CDR3 consists of 11 residues. V dropped 6 bases and J dropped 11 bases, with 14 bases sitting between them. CDR3 in amino acids: CASRGQSSKYF. CDR3 DNA sequence: TGTGCCAGCAGAGGACAGTCATCTAAGTACTTC.

The rearrangement uses TRBV5-1 and TRBJ2-7; the D gene could be TRBD1 or TRBD2 (5 bases each). The CDR3 has 14 residues. V was pared by 3 bases and J by 2 bases, with 12 bases between. The V gene's germline CDR1 is SGHRS and CDR2 YFSETQ. The CDR3 loop is CASSSGTETYEQYF. CDR3 nucleotide sequence: TGCGCCAGCAGCTCCGGGACGGAGACCTACGAGCAGTACTTC. Together with reference TRBV5-1 and TRBJ2-7, the CDR3 gives the full variable domain: KAGVTQTPRYLIKTRGQQVTLSCSPISGHRSVSWYQQTPGQGLQFLFEYFSETQRNKGNFPGRFSGRQFSNSRSEMNVSTLELGDSALYLCASSSGTETYEQYFGPGTRLTVT.